This TCR beta chain derives from a study of T cell changes during pregnancy in multiple sclerosis. Germline CDR1 SGDLS, CDR2 YYNGEE. V gave up 4 bases and J gave up 4 bases; unmatched junction bases: 16. The CDR3 covers 17 residues. Assay used: immunoSEQ multiplex PCR; TCRdb lists only in-frame clones, some missing. The sample lists under 50,000 clones, roughly nine tenths occurring once. This sequence was found in a female donor with multiple sclerosis, enrolled in a pregnancy study. The V call is TRBV9, the J call TRBJ2-7, with TRBD2 matching over 8 bases. The sequencing used CD4+ T cells from peripheral blood mononuclear cells, collected after pregnancy. This chain's CDR3 is CASSLTDPAGDVYEQYF. The CDR3 region has the DNA TGTGCCAGCAGCCTTACGGATCCAGCGGGAGATGTTTACGAGCAGTACTTC.